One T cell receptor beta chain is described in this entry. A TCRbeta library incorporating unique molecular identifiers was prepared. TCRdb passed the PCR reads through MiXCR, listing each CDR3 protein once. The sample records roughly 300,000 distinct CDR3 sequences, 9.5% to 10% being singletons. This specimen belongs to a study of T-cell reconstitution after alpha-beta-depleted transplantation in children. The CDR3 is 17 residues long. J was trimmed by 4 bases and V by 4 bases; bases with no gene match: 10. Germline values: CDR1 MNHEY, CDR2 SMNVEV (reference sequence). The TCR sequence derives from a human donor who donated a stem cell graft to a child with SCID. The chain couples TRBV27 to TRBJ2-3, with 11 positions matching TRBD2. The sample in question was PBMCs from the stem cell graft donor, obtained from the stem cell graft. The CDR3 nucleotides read TGTGCCAGCAGTTCTCTTAGACTAGCGGGGCCGGCAGATACGCAGTATTTT. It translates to CASSSLRLAGPADTQYF.